The 32 T cell receptor beta chains given below trace back to one sample, sequenced in a study of blood T cells in healthy people across ages. A second roughly 6 to 11 cycle PCR used barcoded and J-beta primers. TCRdb called the 5' RACE reads again in MiXCR, with one record for every CDR3 protein. The sample shows about 510,000 distinct CDR3 sequences, 25% to 35% of them seen only once. These sequences were also reported in another study, on T cells of mothers and their children.

The source material was blood. The receptor source for this set is a boy aged 2 to 10 in good health.

This rearrangement joins TRBV6-6 to TRBJ2-3; the D is unclear. Germline CDR1 is MNHNY and CDR2 is SVGAGI (reference sequence). V was cut by 2 bases and J by 2 bases, with 5 bases left in between. This CDR3 region has 13 residues. The chain's CDR3 is CASSYAATDTQYF. CDR3 nucleotide sequence: TGTGCCAGCAGTTACGCGGCCACAGATACGCAGTATTTT.

This clonotype was seen a handful of times. The gene calls are TRBV20-1 and TRBJ2-4; tentative D call: TRBD2 (5 bases). Germline V gene lookup returns CDR1 DFQATT and CDR2 SNEGSKA (reference sequence). The CDR3 sequence is 17 residues long. CDR3 sequence (DNA): TGCTCCACGAGTAGGCTAGGGCGGGCCCTAGCCAAAAACATTCAGTACTTC. Amino acids: CSTSRLGRALAKNIQYF.

This clonotype came up a few times. The chain has TRBV3-1 and TRBJ2-4, with TRBD1 matching over 8 bases. The CDR3 runs 12 residues. The V and J ends lost 5 bases and 11 bases, in that order; junction bases with no gene match: 5. Germline lookup yields CDR1 LGHDT and CDR2 YNNKEL (reference sequence). The CDR3 loop reads CASSVEGQVQYF. In DNA form, the CDR3 reads TGTGCCAGCAGCGTCGAGGGACAGGTTCAGTACTTC.

Concerning this clonotype itself: The junction differs from germline at one of its ends, possibly a read error. The V call is TRBV20-1, the J call TRBJ2-5; a possible D gene is TRBD1 (7 bases). CDR1 DFQATT and CDR2 SNEGSKA come from the germline V gene (reference sequence). This CDR3 contains 15 residues. DNA for the CDR3: TGCAGTGCTAGACAGGAGGGGGCGGATCAAGAGACCCGGTACTTC. Translated, it gives CSARQEGADQETRYF.

V gene TRBV15 combines with J gene TRBJ1-4; possibly TRBD1 for D (5 bases). The CDR3 sequence is 16 residues long. Germline V gene sequence: CDR1 LNHNV, CDR2 YYDKDF (reference sequence). Trimming cost V 0 bases and J 8 bases, with 16 bases left between them. CDR3 DNA: TGTGCCACCAGCAGAGATGTCGGAGGGGCGAACGAAAAACTGTTTTTT. The encoded protein is CATSRDVGGANEKLFF. The full variable domain, completed using reference TRBV15 and TRBJ1-4, is DAMVIQNPRYQVTQFGKPVTLSCSQTLNHNVMYWYQQKSSQAPKLLFHYYDKDFNNEADTPDNFQSRRPNTSFCFLDIRSPGLGDTAMYLCATSRDVGGANEKLFFGSGTQLSVL.

This clonotype has just a few counts. The genes are TRBV7-9 and TRBJ2-5; the D gene is possibly TRBD2 (7 bases). The end of the DNA aligns better with TRBJ2-1, so the J call may be wrong. The CDR3 length is 13 residues. The germline gives CDR1 SEHNR, CDR2 FQNEAQ (reference sequence). This chain's CDR3 is CASSSMGGAEQFF. Here the CDR3 DNA reads TGTGCCAGCAGCTCGATGGGGGGGGCTGAGCAGTTCTTC.

This clonotype appeared a few times. V and J are TRBV29-1 and TRBJ2-7, with D unclear. Germline values: CDR1 SQVTM, CDR2 ANQGSEA. The CDR3 contains 12 residues. Trimming shortened V by 4 bases and J by 2 bases, and 9 bases separated the two germline ends. The CDR3 sequence: CSVVSQAYEQYF. CDR3 sequence (DNA): TGCAGCGTTGTGTCCCAGGCCTACGAGCAGTACTTC.

The chain uses TRBV2 and TRBJ2-5, with D maybe TRBD2 (5 bases). The CDR3 is 14 residues long. CDR1 is SNHLY, CDR2 FYNNEI, per germline. V shed 7 bases and J shed 5 bases, with 17 bases lying between them. The CDR3 coding sequence is TGTGCCAGCAACGGAGGCCGAGTGGGTGAGACCCAGTACTTC. It encodes CASNGGRVGETQYF. The complete variable domain, with remaining parts taken from reference TRBV2 and TRBJ2-5, reads EPEVTQTPSHQVTQMGQEVILRCVPISNHLYFYWYRQILGQKVEFLVSFYNNEISEKSEIFDDQFSVERPDGSNFTLKIRSTKLEDSAMYFCASNGGRVGETQYFGPGTRLLVL.

The chain carries TRBV27 and TRBJ1-6; tentatively, D is TRBD1 (5 bases). The germline gives CDR1 MNHEY, CDR2 SMNVEV (reference sequence). The CDR3 has 17 residues. V dropped 2 bases and J dropped 3 bases, with 14 bases sitting between them. The DNA of the CDR3 is TGTGCCAGCAGTTTAGTAGGGGTTGTTGGCTATAATTCACCCCTCCACTTT. Its translation is CASSLVGVVGYNSPLHF.

The J gene is TRBJ2-3, the V gene TRBV21-1; the table assigns TRBD2, which was not confirmed against the DNA. TRBV21-1 is a recognized pseudogene. There are 17 residues in the CDR3. CDR3 sequence reads: CASSRRLAGMNRDTQYF. The CDR3 DNA reads as TGTGCCAGCAGCAGGCGACTAGCGGGGATGAATCGGGATACGCAGTATTTT.

This clonotype was observed a handful of times. The gene calls are TRBV2 and TRBJ2-4; possibly TRBD2 for D (6 bases). Trimming removed 8 bases from V and 9 bases from J, with 11 bases in between. CDR3 length: 11 residues. Per germline, CDR1 SNHLY and CDR2 FYNNEI. The CDR3 sequence is CASRGDSIQYF. The CDR3 bases are TGTGCCAGCCGCGGGGATAGCATTCAGTACTTC.

This sequence joins TRBV2 and TRBJ1-2; D call uncertain. Germline V gene sequence: CDR1 SNHLY, CDR2 FYNNEI. The CDR3 is made up of 14 amino acids. The V end was cut by 6 bases, the J end by 4 bases, with 15 bases between. Here the CDR3 reads CASRREALGYGYTF. For the CDR3, the DNA is TGTGCCAGCAGGAGGGAGGCCCTAGGCTATGGCTACACCTTC.

The chain joins TRBV12-3 or TRBV12-4 to TRBJ2-2; 7 bases are shared with TRBD1. The CDR3 has 14 amino acids. V dropped 6 bases and J dropped 3; count of bases not matched to a gene: 4. The CDR3 sequence is CASSRDSHTGELFF. The CDR3 DNA is TGTGCCAGCAGCCGGGACAGCCACACCGGGGAGCTGTTTTTT.

V is TRBV20-1 and J is TRBJ2-5; D not certain. The germline V gene encodes CDR1 DFQATT and CDR2 SNEGSKA (reference sequence). Trimming left V 3 bases short and J 3 bases short, with 14 bases between. The CDR3 contains 14 residues. The CDR3 is CSASIQRKKETQYF. The CDR3 DNA follows: TGCAGTGCTAGTATCCAGCGAAAAAAAGAGACCCAGTACTTC.

The V call is TRBV2, the J call TRBJ2-3; D gene unclear. Trimming left V 6 bases short and J 2 bases short, with 12 bases between. From germline, CDR1 is SNHLY and CDR2 FYNNEI. The CDR3 contains 14 residues. The CDR3: CASRLVATTDTQYF. CDR3 coding DNA: TGTGCCAGCAGACTGGTGGCTACCACAGATACGCAGTATTTT. The full variable domain, rest sourced from reference TRBV2 and TRBJ2-3, is EPEVTQTPSHQVTQMGQEVILRCVPISNHLYFYWYRQILGQKVEFLVSFYNNEISEKSEIFDDQFSVERPDGSNFTLKIRSTKLEDSAMYFCASRLVATTDTQYFGPGTRLTVL.

This chain's CDR3 is CASSFGGLANYGYTF. The CDR3 bases are TGTGCCAGCAGTTTTGGGGGGCTAGCTAACTATGGCTACACCTTC. The genes are TRBV12-3 or TRBV12-4 and TRBJ1-2; a possible D gene is TRBD1 (6 bases). The CDR3 has 15 amino acids. The V gene lost 3 bases and the J gene lost 0 bases, with 11 bases spanning the gap.

This clonotype showed up just a few times. V gene TRBV29-1 combines with J gene TRBJ1-1; TRBD1 is a possible D gene (5 bases). This CDR3 contains 14 residues. Germline V gives CDR1 SQVTM, CDR2 ANQGSEA. Trimming cost V 2 bases and J 5 bases, with 15 bases left between them. The DNA of the CDR3 is TGCAGCGTTGAAAGGTTGGGGGGGAGGACTGAAGCTTTCTTT. It encodes CSVERLGGRTEAFF. The full variable domain, completed using reference TRBV29-1 and TRBJ1-1, is SAVISQKPSRDICQRGTSLTIQCQVDSQVTMMFWYRQQPGQSLTLIATANQGSEATYESGFVIDKFPISRPNLTFSTLTVSNMSPEDSSIYLCSVERLGGRTEAFFGQGTRLTVV.

The sample holds a few counts of this clonotype. J is TRBJ2-6 and V is TRBV29-1; 9 bases align to TRBD1. The CDR3 runs 16 residues. The junction had 2 bases not matched to a gene; V was cut back by 0 bases and J by 2 bases. CDR1 and CDR2 from the germline V gene are SQVTM and ANQGSEA. CDR3 in DNA: TGCAGCGTTGAAGATTGGACAGGGGCTGGGGCCAACGTCCTGACTTTC. It codes for CSVEDWTGAGANVLTF.

The chain recombines TRBV18 with TRBJ2-5, with 13 bases identical to TRBD2. Germline V lookup: CDR1 KGHSH, CDR2 LQKENI. CDR3 size: 17 residues. J gave up 5 bases and V 3 bases, and 9 bases lay outside the gene matches. The DNA of the CDR3 is TGTGCCAGCTCACCCTTCCGGACTAGCGGGAGAAGTGAGACCCAGTACTTC. Its translation is CASSPFRTSGRSETQYF. The full variable domain, its missing parts supplied by reference TRBV18 and TRBJ2-5, is NAGVMQNPRHLVRRRGQEARLRCSPMKGHSHVYWYRQLPEEGLKFMVYLQKENIIDESGMPKERFSAEFPKEGPSILRIQQVVRGDSAAYFCASSPFRTSGRSETQYFGPGTRLLVL.

This clonotype was counted between two and nine times. V usage is TRBV7-9 and J usage is TRBJ2-5; D uncertain. The J call may be mistaken, given a closer DNA end match to TRBJ2-1. Per the germline V gene, CDR1 is SEHNR and CDR2 is FQNEAQ (reference sequence). The CDR3 is 15 residues long. CDR3 bases: TGTGCCAGCAGCGCCCAGGCTTCTATCTACAATGAGCAGTTCTTC. This sequence encodes CASSAQASIYNEQFF.

This clonotype showed up many times. The V call is TRBV9, the J call TRBJ2-5, with 9 bases matching TRBD2. CDR3 length: 16 amino acids. From germline, CDR1 is SGDLS and CDR2 YYNGEE. Trimming removed 3 bases from V and 5 bases from J; junction bases left unmatched: 11. CDR3 coding DNA: TGTGCCAGCAGCGCCTCCATCGGCGGGGGGGCGGAGACCCAGTACTTC. This gives the protein CASSASIGGGAETQYF.

This clonotype was detected only a few times. The rearrangement links TRBV12-3 or TRBV12-4 to TRBJ2-5; TRBD1 matches 7 bases. This CDR3 is built from 14 residues. Germline trimming cut 5 bases from V and 6 bases from J; bases unmatched to any gene: 9. DNA for the CDR3: TGTGCCAGCAGTCTAAGACAGGGTACAAAGACCCAGTACTTC. Residues: CASSLRQGTKTQYF.

The chain recombines TRBV9 with TRBJ2-7; weak D call: TRBD1 (6 bases). The CDR3 is 15 amino acids. Trimming shortened V by 4 bases and J by 3 bases, and 17 bases separated the two germline ends. From germline, CDR1 is SGDLS and CDR2 YYNGEE. The CDR3 nucleotides are TGTGCCAGCAGCTCAAGCGGCAGACAGGACTACGAGCAGTACTTC. It codes for CASSSSGRQDYEQYF.

There are a few counts of this clonotype. The V call is TRBV12-3 or TRBV12-4, the J call TRBJ2-7, with a weak D call TRBD1 (6 bases). V lost 7 bases to trimming and J lost 2 bases, with 9 bases between them. The CDR3 is 12 amino acids. CDR3 amino acids: CASTGTPYEQYF. The CDR3 nucleotides read TGTGCCAGCACGGGGACACCCTACGAGCAGTACTTC.

This clonotype was picked up a small number of times. The CDR3, as DNA: TGTGCCAGCAGCTTAGGAGCTAGCGGAACGAAAAACATTCAGTACTTC. This codes for CASSLGASGTKNIQYF. V usage is TRBV13 and J usage is TRBJ2-4; 7 bases line up with TRBD2. Trimming took 0 bases from V and 4 from J; bases not matched to a gene: 6. The CDR3 is 16 residues long. CDR1 is PRHDT and CDR2 is FYEKMQ in the germline V gene (reference sequence).

This clonotype was counted a few times. The V gene is TRBV24-1, the J gene TRBJ2-3, with 11 bases lining up with TRBD2. V was pared by 3 bases and J by 2 bases, with 6 bases of the junction left unmatched. The CDR3 is made up of 17 amino acids. Per the germline V gene, CDR1 is KGHDR and CDR2 is SFDVKD. CDR3 sequence reads: CATSDPLAGGNTDTQYF. The CDR3 DNA sequence: TGTGCCACCAGTGATCCTCTAGCGGGAGGCAACACAGATACGCAGTATTTT.

This clonotype was seen a few times. The chain couples TRBV12-3 or TRBV12-4 to TRBJ1-2; 9 bases align to TRBD1. The ends lost 5 bases at V and 2 bases at J; junction bases unmatched: 6. This CDR3 has 15 amino acids. The CDR3 spells CASSPGTGPNYGYTF. In DNA, the CDR3 is TGTGCCAGCAGTCCCGGGACAGGGCCGAACTATGGCTACACCTTC.

This clonotype was seen only a few times. This sequence may be a read error, since a much larger clone differs from it by one base. The chain recombines TRBV20-1 with TRBJ1-6; D is uncertain. CDR3 length equals 14 residues. V gave up 0 bases and J gave up 7 bases, with 10 bases separating them. CDR1 is DFQATT and CDR2 is SNEGSKA in the germline V gene (reference sequence). Here the CDR3 DNA reads TGCAGTGCTAGAGACCTCGCAGAAAATTCACCCCTCCACTTT. It is translated as CSARDLAENSPLHF.

The V gene is TRBV12-3 or TRBV12-4, the J gene TRBJ1-1; no firm D call. The CDR3 is 21 amino acids. Trimming pared 5 bases from V and 0 bases from J, leaving 31 bases between. CDR3 in amino acids: CASSPPVGLGFLEGLNTEAFF. CDR3 nucleotides: TGTGCCAGCAGTCCCCCGGTAGGTCTAGGATTTCTAGAAGGCTTGAACACTGAAGCTTTCTTT.

V gene TRBV29-1 combines with J gene TRBJ2-5; TRBD1 is a possible D gene (5 bases). CDR3 size: 12 residues. V gave up 1 base and J gave up 5 bases, with 8 bases separating them. Germline loops: CDR1 SQVTM, CDR2 ANQGSEA. The CDR3 region is CSVEGQTETQYF. The CDR3 coding sequence is TGCAGCGTTGAAGGACAGACGGAGACCCAGTACTTC.

This clonotype occurred a few times. The chain has TRBV9 and TRBJ2-5; D is uncertain. V lost 0 bases and J 0 bases, leaving 3 bases between the germline ends. Germline loops: CDR1 SGDLS, CDR2 YYNGEE. The CDR3 totals 13 residues. In DNA, the CDR3 is TGTGCCAGCAGCGTAGACAACCAAGAGACCCAGTACTTC. It yields the protein CASSVDNQETQYF.

V and J are TRBV6-5 and TRBJ2-7; D possibly corresponds to TRBD2 (6 bases). The end of the DNA is better explained by TRBJ2-1, so the J call may be wrong. The CDR3 contains 16 residues. Germline CDR1 and CDR2: MNHEY and SVGAGI. CDR3 protein: CASSYSEIADYNEQFF. In DNA form, the CDR3 reads TGTGCCAGCAGTTACTCTGAGATAGCGGACTACAATGAGCAGTTCTTC.